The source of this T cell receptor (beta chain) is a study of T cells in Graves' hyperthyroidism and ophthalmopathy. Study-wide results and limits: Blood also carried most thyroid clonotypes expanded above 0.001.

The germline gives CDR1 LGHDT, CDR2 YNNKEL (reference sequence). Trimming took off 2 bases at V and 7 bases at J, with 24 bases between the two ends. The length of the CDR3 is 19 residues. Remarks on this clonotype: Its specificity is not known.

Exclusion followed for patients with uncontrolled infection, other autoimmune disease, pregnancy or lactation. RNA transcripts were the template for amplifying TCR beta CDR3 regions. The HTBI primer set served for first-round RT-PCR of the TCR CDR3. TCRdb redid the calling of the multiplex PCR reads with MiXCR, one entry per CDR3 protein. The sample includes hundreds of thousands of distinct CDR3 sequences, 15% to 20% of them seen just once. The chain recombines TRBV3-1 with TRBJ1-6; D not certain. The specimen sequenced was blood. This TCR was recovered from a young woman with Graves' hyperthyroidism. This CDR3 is CASSQSPFRTDRWNSPLHF. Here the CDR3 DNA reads TGTGCCAGCAGCCAATCACCATTTCGAACAGATCGATGGAATTCACCCCTCCACTTT.